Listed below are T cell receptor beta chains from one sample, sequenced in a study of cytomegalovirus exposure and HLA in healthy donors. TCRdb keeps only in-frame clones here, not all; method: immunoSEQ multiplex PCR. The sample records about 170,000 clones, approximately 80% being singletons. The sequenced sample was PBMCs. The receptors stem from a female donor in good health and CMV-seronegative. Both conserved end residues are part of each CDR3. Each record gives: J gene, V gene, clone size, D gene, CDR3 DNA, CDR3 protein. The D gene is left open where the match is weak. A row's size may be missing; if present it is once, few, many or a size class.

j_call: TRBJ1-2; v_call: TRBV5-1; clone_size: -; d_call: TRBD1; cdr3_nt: TGCGCCAGCAGCTCCCGACAGGGACATTTGGGTGGCTACACCTTC; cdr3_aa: CASSSRQGHLGGYTF
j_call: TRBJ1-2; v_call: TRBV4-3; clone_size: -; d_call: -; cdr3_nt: TGCGCCAGCAGCCAAGAACACAGTCTGGGTGGCTACACCTTC; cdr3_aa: CASSQEHSLGGYTF
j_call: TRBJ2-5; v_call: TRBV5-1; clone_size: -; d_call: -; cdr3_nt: TGCGCCAGCAGCCCTGCGACATGGAAGGTGGAGACCCAGTACTTC; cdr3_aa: CASSPATWKVETQYF
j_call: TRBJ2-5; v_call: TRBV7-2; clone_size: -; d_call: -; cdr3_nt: TGTGCCAGCAGCCCGCTGGGGACAAGAGAAGAGACCCAGTACTTC; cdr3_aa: CASSPLGTREETQYF
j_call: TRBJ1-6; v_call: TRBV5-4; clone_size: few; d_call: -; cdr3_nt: TGTGCCAGCAGCTTGGCCTCCGGGGGGCAAAATTCACCCCTCCACTTT; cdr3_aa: CASSLASGGQNSPLHF
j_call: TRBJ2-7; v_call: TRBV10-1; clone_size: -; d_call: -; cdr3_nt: TGCGCCGTAGGCCCGGGACTGGTCGTCGAGCAGTACTTC; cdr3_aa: CAVGPGLVVEQYF
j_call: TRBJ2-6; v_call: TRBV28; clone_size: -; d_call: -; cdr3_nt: TGTGCCAGCAGTTTAAGGGGCCCTGGGGCCAACGTCCTGACTTTC; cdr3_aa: CASSLRGPGANVLTF
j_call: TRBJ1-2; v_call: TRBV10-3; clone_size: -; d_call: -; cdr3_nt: TGTGCCATCAGTGGGGCAGGGTCGTCTAACTATGGCTACACCTTC; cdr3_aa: CAISGAGSSNYGYTF
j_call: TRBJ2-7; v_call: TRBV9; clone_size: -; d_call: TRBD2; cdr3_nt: TGTGCCAGCAGCGTTAGCGGGAGCGCCCTTTACTTC; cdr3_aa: CASSVSGSALYF
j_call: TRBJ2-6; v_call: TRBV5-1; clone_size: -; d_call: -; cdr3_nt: TGCGCCAGCAGCTTCCAGGGGGGATCTGGGGCCAACGTCCTGACTTTC; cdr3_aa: CASSFQGGSGANVLTF
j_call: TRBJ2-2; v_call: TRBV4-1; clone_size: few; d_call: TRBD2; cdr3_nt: TGCGCCAGCAGCCAGCATAAAGCGGGAGGGAACACCGGGGAGCTGTTTTTT; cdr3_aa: CASSQHKAGGNTGELFF
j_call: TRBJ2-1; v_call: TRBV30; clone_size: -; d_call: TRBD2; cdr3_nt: TGTGCCTGGAGTGTAGATTCAGGACTAGCGGGGGGCCTTGCGCAGTTCTTC; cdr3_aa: CAWSVDSGLAGGLAQFF
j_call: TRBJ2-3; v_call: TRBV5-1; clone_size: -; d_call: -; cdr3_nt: TGCGCCAGCAGCATCCATAGCACAGATACGCAGTATTTT; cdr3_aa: CASSIHSTDTQYF
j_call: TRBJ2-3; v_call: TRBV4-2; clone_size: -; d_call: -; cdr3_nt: TGTGCCAGCAGCCAGGTTTCCCTCAAAGCGGCAGATACGCAGTATTTT; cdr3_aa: CASSQVSLKAADTQYF
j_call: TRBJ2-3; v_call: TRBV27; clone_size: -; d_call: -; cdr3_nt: TGTGCCAGCAGTTTAACAGAAAGCACAGATACGCAGTATTTT; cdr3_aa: CASSLTESTDTQYF
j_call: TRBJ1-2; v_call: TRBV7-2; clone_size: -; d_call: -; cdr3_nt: TGTGCCAGCAGCCCCAGATCCATCTACACCTTC; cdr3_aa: CASSPRSIYTF
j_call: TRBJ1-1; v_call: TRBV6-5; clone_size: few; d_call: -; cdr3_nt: TGTGCCAGCAGTAGACAGGAGAGCACTGAAGCTTTCTTT; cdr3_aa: CASSRQESTEAFF
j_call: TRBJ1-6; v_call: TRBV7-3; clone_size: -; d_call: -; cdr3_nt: TGTGCCAGCAGCTTGACAGGTCCCCCGGGGAATTCACCCCTCCACTTT; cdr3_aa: CASSLTGPPGNSPLHF
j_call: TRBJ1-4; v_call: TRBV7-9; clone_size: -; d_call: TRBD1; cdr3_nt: TGTGCCAGCAGCTTAGGGTTCAGGGGGCTTGATGAAAAACTGTTTTTT; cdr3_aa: CASSLGFRGLDEKLFF
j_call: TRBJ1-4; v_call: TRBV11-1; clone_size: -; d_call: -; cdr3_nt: TGTGCCAGCAGCGATTCTGGAGGGGCTAATGAAAAACTGTTTTTT; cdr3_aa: CASSDSGGANEKLFF
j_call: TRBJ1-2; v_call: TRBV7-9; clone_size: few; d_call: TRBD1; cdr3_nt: TGTGCCAGCAGTCGTGACAGGGAAGGTGGCTACACCTTC; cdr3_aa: CASSRDREGGYTF
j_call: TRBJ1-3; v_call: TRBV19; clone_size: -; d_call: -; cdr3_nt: TGTGCCAGTAACGGGGGGCCTGGAAACACCATATATTTT; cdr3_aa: CASNGGPGNTIYF
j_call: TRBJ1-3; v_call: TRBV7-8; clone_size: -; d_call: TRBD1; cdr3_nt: TGTGCCAGCAGTCGACCGACCCAGTGGCGGGGGGCGACAGGGCATGGAAACACCATATATTTT; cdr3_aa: CASSRPTQWRGATGHGNTIYF
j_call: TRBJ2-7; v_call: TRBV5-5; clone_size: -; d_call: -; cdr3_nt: TGTGCCAGCAGCTTGGAAGAGCGGGCATCACCCTACGAGCAGTACTTC; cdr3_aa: CASSLEERASPYEQYF
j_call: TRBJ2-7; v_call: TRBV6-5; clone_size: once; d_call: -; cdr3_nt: TGTGCCAGCAGTACAGGGTTCGAGCAGTACTTC; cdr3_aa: CASSTGFEQYF
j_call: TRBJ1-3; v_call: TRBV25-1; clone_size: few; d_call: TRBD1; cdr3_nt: TGTGCCAGCAGTGGTTCCGGACAGGGGAGAAACACCATATATTTT; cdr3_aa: CASSGSGQGRNTIYF
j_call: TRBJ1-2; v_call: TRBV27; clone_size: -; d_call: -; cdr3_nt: TGTGCCAGCAGTTTATCGTCGGGAAACCGGAATGGCTACACCTTC; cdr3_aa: CASSLSSGNRNGYTF
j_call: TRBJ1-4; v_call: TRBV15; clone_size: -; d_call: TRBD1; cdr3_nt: TGTGCCACTGCCGTGGACAGGGGGGGTGAAAAACTGTTTTTT; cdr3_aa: CATAVDRGGEKLFF
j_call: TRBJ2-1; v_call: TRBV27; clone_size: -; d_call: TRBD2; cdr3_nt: TGTGCCAGCAGTTCCCGAGCGGGAGAGTACAATGAGCAGTTCTTC; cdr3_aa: CASSSRAGEYNEQFF
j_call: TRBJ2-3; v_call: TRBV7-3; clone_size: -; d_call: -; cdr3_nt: TGTGCCAGCAGCTTAATCGGCGGGGAAGCAGATACGCAGTATTTT; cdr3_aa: CASSLIGGEADTQYF
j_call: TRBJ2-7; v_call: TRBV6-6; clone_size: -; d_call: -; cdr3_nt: TGTGCCAGCAGCCCCGTTGGGCCCGCCTCCTACGAGCAGTACTTC; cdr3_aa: CASSPVGPASYEQYF
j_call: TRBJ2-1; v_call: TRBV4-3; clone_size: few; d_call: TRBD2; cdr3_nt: TGCGCCAGCAGCCAAACTAGCGGGAGTGAGCAGTTCTTC; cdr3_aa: CASSQTSGSEQFF
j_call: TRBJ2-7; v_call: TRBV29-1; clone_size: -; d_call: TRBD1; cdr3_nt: TGCAGCGTTGTAGACAGGGTTTACGTCGAGCAGTACTTC; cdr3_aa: CSVVDRVYVEQYF
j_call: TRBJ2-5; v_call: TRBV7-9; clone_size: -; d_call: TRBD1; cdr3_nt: TGTGCCAGCAGCCTTATCTGGACAGGGATCAAGGAGACCCAGTACTTC; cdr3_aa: CASSLIWTGIKETQYF
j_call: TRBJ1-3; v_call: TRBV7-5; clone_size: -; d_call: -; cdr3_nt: TGTGTCAGAAGCTTAACAGAGCACTCTGGAAACACCATATATTTT; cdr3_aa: CVRSLTEHSGNTIYF
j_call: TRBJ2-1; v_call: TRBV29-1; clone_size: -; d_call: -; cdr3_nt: TGCAGCACCCGGGACATCCCCAGGAATGAGCAGTTCTTC; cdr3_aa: CSTRDIPRNEQFF
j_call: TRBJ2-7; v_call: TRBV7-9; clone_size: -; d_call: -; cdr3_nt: TGTGCCAGCAATGTACTGGGGGGGGCCCAGCAAAGTTCCTACGAGCAGTACTTC; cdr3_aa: CASNVLGGAQQSSYEQYF
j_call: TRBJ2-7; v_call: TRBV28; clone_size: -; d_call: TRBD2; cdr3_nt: TGTGCCAGCAGTTCCGGTCTAGCGGGAAGAGGTGGGGCCGAGCAGTACTTC; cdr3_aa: CASSSGLAGRGGAEQYF
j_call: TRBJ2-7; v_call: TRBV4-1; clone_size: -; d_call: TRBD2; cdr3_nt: TGCGCCAGCAGCCAAGATGCGCGGGAGCCTCTGTTCGAGCAGTACTTC; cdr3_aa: CASSQDAREPLFEQYF
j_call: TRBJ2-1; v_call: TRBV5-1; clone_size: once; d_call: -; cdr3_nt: TGCGCCAGCAGAGTCATCCCAGGGGTAGAATATGAGCAGTTCTTC; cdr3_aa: CASRVIPGVEYEQFF